The next 6 T cell receptor beta chains were all read from a single sample in a study of blood T cells in healthy people across ages. PCR was performed a second time for 7 to 11 cycles using a sample-barcoded 5' primer and a J-beta primer mix. TCRdb called the 5' RACE reads again in MiXCR, with one record for every CDR3 protein. The sample shows around 1,900,000 distinct CDR3 sequences, around 42% of them seen only once. The sequencing sample was made of blood. All receptors come from a human donor in good health.

As concerns this clonotype: Being one base from a much bigger clone, this may be a read error. This chain connects TRBV6-6 to TRBJ1-5; 7 bases agree with TRBD1. This CDR3 has 14 residues. Germline V gene sequence: CDR1 MNHNY, CDR2 SVGAGI (reference sequence). The J segment lost 3 bases and the V segment lost 6 bases, leaving 5 bases of the junction unmatched. Here the CDR3 reads CASRAGGNNQPQHF. The CDR3, as DNA: TGTGCCAGCAGGGCAGGGGGAAACAATCAGCCCCAGCATTTT.

This clonotype was seen a few times. CDR3 in amino acids: CATSRDDRGRASQYF. The CDR3 coding sequence is TGTGCCACCAGCAGAGATGATCGCGGGAGGGCGTCCCAGTACTTC. The chain has TRBV15 and TRBJ2-5, with 9 bases aligning to TRBD2. From germline, CDR1 is LNHNV and CDR2 YYDKDF (reference sequence). Trimming removed 0 bases from V and 9 bases from J; junction bases left unmatched: 8. The CDR3 is 15 amino acids. The whole variable domain, remainder taken from reference TRBV15 and TRBJ2-5, is DAMVIQNPRYQVTQFGKPVTLSCSQTLNHNVMYWYQQKSSQAPKLLFHYYDKDFNNEADTPDNFQSRRPNTSFCFLDIRSPGLGDTAMYLCATSRDDRGRASQYFGPGTRLLVL.

The chain has TRBV7-2 and TRBJ2-7; TRBD2 aligns across 9 bases. The junction had 7 bases not matched to a gene; V was cut back by 5 bases and J by 2 bases. The CDR3 runs 15 residues. Germline loops: CDR1 SGHTA, CDR2 FQGNSA. DNA of the CDR3: TGTGCCAGCAGCATTACTAGCGGGCGTCCCTACGAGCAGTACTTC. This codes for CASSITSGRPYEQYF.

This clonotype was counted only a few times. In DNA, the CDR3 is TGTGCCAGCAGCTTATCGGGGGGACAGACCGGGGAGCTGTTTTTT. Translated: CASSLSGGQTGELFF. This sequence joins TRBV7-3 and TRBJ2-2, with D tentatively TRBD1 or TRBD2 (7 bases each). Germline CDR1 SGHTA, CDR2 FQGTGA. This CDR3 comprises 15 residues. V lost 2 bases and J 5 bases, leaving 12 bases between the germline ends.

The chain has TRBV24-1 and TRBJ1-2; D is possibly TRBD1 (5 bases). CDR3 length: 12 residues. Germline V gene sequence: CDR1 KGHDR, CDR2 SFDVKD. The V end lost 4 bases, the J end lost 6 bases, and 8 bases lay between the germline ends. For the CDR3, the DNA is TGTGCCACCAGTGACCCAGGGAATGGCTACACCTTC. Its translation is CATSDPGNGYTF.

The J gene is TRBJ2-5, the V gene TRBV20-1, with 10 positions matching TRBD2. The CDR3 has 17 residues. CDR1 is DFQATT and CDR2 is SNEGSKA in the germline V gene (reference sequence). V trimming: 1 base; J trimming: 3 bases; junction bases outside the gene matches: 11. The chain's CDR3 is CSARALVSGGAKETQYF. The CDR3 DNA reads TGCAGTGCTAGAGCCCTAGTCAGCGGGGGGGCAAAAGAGACCCAGTACTTC.